Listed below are T cell receptor beta chains from one sample, sequenced in a study of T-cell reconstitution after alpha-beta-depleted transplantation in children. TCRdb called the PCR reads again in MiXCR, with one record for every CDR3 protein. The sample shows 120,000 to 150,000 distinct CDR3 sequences, 7.5% to 9% of them seen only once. Sequences were derived from PBMCs, mostly from graft donor cells, sampled 180 days after TCRalphabeta/CD19-depleted stem cell transplant. The receptors were gathered from a female patient aged 2-9 years who had a stem cell transplant for congenital amegakaryocytic thrombocytopenia, so the T cells may come from the graft donor. CDR3s leave out the opening cysteine and the closing phenylalanine or tryptophan.

>TRBJ2-3|TRBV6-5
ASEEGLDRVPSTDTQY
>TRBJ2-3|TRBV20-1
SAPPQPGNTQY
>TRBJ2-1|TRBV5-1
ASSFPMGYNEQF
>TRBJ2-1|TRBV9
ASSLTGGGVNEQF
>TRBJ1-5|TRBV20-1
SASKPLNQPQH
>TRBJ1-5|TRBV12-3/TRBV12-4
ASTEVQGGQPQH
>TRBJ2-5|TRBV20-1
SARDPRGVGKTQY
>TRBJ2-1|TRBV12-3/TRBV12-4
ASSLLAGYYNEQF
>TRBJ1-2|TRBV20-1
SASSPGRLYGYT
>TRBJ2-2|TRBV12-3/TRBV12-4
ASSFGEEDTGELF
>TRBJ2-1|TRBV3-1
ASSQVFPGSGSYNEQF
>TRBJ1-2|TRBV28
AGRDSGGGGYT
>TRBJ2-3|TRBV2
ASSEVSRVSTDTQY
>TRBJ2-7|TRBV2
ASSEAGVQY
>TRBJ2-7|TRBV12-3/TRBV12-4
ASSFGTRVGEQY
>TRBJ2-7|TRBV20-1
SARGGSGNSYEQY
>TRBJ2-5|TRBV29-1
SVVSGRSETQY